Sequencing of this TCR beta chain was carried out in a study of T cells in Graves' hyperthyroidism and ophthalmopathy. V shed 3 bases, J shed 2 bases, and the junction held 12 bases outside the gene matches. The CDR3 consists of 19 residues. CDR1 is SGDLS, CDR2 YYNGEE, per germline. This clonotype appeared many times. Amplified TCR beta CDR3 regions came from RNA transcripts. A first-round RT-PCR of the TCR CDR3 used the HTBI primer set. TCRdb analysed the multiplex PCR reads with MiXCR anew, one entry per CDR3 protein. The repertoire holds about 420,000 distinct CDR3 sequences, with around 13% as singletons.

What was sequenced was blood. This clonotype was sampled from a young woman with Graves' hyperthyroidism. The chain links TRBV9 to TRBJ2-3; TRBD2 matches 13 bases. CDR3 sequence: CASSARLAGGGGITDTQYF. The CDR3 nucleotides read TGTGCCAGCAGCGCAAGACTAGCGGGAGGTGGGGGGATCACAGATACGCAGTATTTT.